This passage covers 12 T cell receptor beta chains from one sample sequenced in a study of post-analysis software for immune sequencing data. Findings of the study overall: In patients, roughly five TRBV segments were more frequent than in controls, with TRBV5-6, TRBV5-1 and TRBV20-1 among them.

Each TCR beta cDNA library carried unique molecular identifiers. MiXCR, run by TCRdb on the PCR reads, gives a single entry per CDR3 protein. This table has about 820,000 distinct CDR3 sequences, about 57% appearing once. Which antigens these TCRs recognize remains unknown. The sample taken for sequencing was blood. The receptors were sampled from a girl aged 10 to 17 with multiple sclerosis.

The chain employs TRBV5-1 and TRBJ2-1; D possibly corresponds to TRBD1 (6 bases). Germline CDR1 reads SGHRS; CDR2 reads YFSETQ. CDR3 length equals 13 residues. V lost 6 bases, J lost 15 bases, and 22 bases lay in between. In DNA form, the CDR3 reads TGCGCCAGCAAGGGGGATAATGTAGGACGGGGGTTCTTC. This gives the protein CASKGDNVGRGFF. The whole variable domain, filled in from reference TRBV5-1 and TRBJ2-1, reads KAGVTQTPRYLIKTRGQQVTLSCSPISGHRSVSWYQQTPGQGLQFLFEYFSETQRNKGNFPGRFSGRQFSNSRSEMNVSTLELGDSALYLCASKGDNVGRGFFGPGTRLTVL.

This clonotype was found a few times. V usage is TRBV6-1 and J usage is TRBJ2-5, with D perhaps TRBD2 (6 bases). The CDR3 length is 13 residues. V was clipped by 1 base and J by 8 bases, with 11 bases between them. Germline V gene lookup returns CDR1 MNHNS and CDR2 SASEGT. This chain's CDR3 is CASSEGLRGTQYF. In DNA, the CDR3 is TGTGCCAGCAGTGAAGGGCTGCGGGGTACCCAGTACTTC.

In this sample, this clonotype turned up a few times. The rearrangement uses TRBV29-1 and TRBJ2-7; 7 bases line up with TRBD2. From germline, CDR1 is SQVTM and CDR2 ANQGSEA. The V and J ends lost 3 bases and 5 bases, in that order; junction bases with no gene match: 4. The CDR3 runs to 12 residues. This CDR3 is CSVEGDYDEQYF. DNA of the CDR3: TGCAGCGTTGAGGGGGACTATGACGAGCAGTACTTC.

The CDR3 nucleotides read TGTGCCAGCAGACCCTCGCCAGACAGGGATAATTCACCCCTCCACTTT. It is translated as CASRPSPDRDNSPLHF. The rearrangement links TRBV6-5 to TRBJ1-6, with 7 bases aligning to TRBD1. The CDR3 has 16 residues. Germline V lookup: CDR1 MNHEY, CDR2 SVGAGI. The junction had 10 bases not matched to a gene; V was cut back by 6 bases and J by 5 bases.

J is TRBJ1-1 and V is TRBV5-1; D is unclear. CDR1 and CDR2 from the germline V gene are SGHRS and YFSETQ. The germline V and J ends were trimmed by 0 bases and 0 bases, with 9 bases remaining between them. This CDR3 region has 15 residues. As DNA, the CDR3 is TGCGCCAGCAGCTTGGGCCCGGGCGTGAACACTGAAGCTTTCTTT. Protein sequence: CASSLGPGVNTEAFF.

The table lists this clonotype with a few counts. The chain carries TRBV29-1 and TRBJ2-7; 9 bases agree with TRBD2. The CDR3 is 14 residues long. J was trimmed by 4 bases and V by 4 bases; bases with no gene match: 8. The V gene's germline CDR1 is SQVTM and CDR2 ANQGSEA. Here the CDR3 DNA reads TGCAGCGTTGGAGCGGGAGGACCCCTTTACGAGCAGTACTTC. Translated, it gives CSVGAGGPLYEQYF.

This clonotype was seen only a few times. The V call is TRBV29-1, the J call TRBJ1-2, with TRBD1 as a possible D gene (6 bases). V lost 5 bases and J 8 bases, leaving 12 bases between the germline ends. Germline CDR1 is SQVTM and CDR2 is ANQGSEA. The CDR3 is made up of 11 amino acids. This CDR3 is CSVSGGAGYTF. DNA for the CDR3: TGCAGCGTTTCTGGGGGCGCGGGCTACACCTTC.

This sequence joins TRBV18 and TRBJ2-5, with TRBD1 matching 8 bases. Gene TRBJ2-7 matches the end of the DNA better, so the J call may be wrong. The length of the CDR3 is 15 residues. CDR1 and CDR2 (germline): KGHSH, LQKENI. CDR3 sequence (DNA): TGTGCCAGCTCACCACAGAGGACAGGGATGAACGAGCAGTACTTC. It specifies CASSPQRTGMNEQYF.

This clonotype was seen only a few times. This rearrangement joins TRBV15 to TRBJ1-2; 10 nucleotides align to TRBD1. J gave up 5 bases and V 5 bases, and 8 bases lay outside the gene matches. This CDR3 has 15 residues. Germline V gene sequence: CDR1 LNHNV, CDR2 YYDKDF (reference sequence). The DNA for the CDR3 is TGTGCCACCAGCGGCAGACAGGGGGCGGTGTATGGCTACACCTTC. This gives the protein CATSGRQGAVYGYTF.

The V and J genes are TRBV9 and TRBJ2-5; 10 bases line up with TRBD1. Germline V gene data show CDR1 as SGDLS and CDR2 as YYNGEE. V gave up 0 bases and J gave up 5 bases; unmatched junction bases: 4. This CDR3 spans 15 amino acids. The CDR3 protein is CASSVGDRGSETQYF. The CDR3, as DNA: TGTGCCAGCAGCGTAGGGGACAGGGGATCGGAGACCCAGTACTTC.

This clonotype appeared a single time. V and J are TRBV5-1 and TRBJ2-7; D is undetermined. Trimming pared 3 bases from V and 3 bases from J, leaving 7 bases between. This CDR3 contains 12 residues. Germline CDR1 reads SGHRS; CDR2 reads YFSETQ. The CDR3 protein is CASSWAGYEQYF. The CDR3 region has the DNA TGCGCCAGCAGCTGGGCCGGCTACGAGCAGTACTTC.

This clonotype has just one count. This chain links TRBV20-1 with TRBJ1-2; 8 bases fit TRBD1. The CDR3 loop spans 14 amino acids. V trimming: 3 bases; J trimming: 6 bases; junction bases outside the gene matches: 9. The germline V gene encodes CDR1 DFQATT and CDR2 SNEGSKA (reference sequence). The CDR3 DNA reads TGCAGTGCTAGTTCAGGGGGCACGGGTCATGGCTACACCTTC. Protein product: CSASSGGTGHGYTF.